Shown below are 8 T cell receptor beta chains from a single sample sequenced in a study of tumor-infiltrating lymphocytes in primary liver carcinoma. A constant-region primer served to make TCR beta cDNA from about 500 ng total RNA. Investigators got TCR beta libraries out of three nested multiplex PCR rounds, done with slightly modified ARM-PCR. In the first two PCR rounds, TRBV1-TRBV30 forward primers were paired with a C-beta reverse primer, and each round lasted approximately 9 cycles. TCRdb independently ran MiXCR on the multiplex PCR reads; one entry per CDR3 protein. Of tens of thousands of distinct CDR3 sequences listed, 55% to 75% are singletons. Each 20-30 mg portion of unsorted bulk tissue served as the source for co-extraction of RNA and DNA. Source material: liver tumor tissue from sampling region 4. Subset described: tumor region T4, right-lateral pole. The receptors derive from a man aged 35-49 years with primary liver carcinoma and hepatitis B virus infection.

This clonotype showed up many times. A clone one base away is much larger, so this may be a read error. The CDR3 DNA sequence: TGTGCCAGCAGTTCCTTGGGCGGGAGGACTACCGGGGAGCTGTTTTTT. This codes for CASSSLGGRTTGELFF. The chain recombines TRBV6-5 with TRBJ2-2; 8 bases map to TRBD2. CDR3 length equals 16 residues. The V gene end was trimmed by 4 bases and the J gene end by 5 bases; junction bases not matched to a gene: 9. Germline V CDR1 and CDR2: MNHEY, SVGAGI.

J is TRBJ2-1 and V is TRBV6-1; 8 nucleotides match TRBD2. V shed 7 bases, J shed 8 bases, and the junction held 13 bases outside the gene matches. CDR3 length: 15 residues. Germline values: CDR1 MNHNS, CDR2 SASEGT. CDR3 amino acids: CASNVLAGGSDEQFF. The CDR3 DNA reads TGTGCCAGCAATGTACTCGCGGGAGGTTCTGATGAGCAGTTCTTC.

As regards this clonotype: Lacking the conserved final phenylalanine or tryptophan, this CDR3 likely reflects a read error. The limits of the CDR3 on the DNA are not certain, so only TCRdb's listed CDR3 is given. The chain combines TRBV6-2 or TRBV6-3 with TRBJ2-7; the table's TRBD2 call for D was not verified on the DNA. Germline V gene data show CDR1 as MNHEY and CDR2 as SVGEGT. The CDR3 is 15 residues long, counting both termini. CDR3 amino acids: CASRPGTSGAYERYI.

This clonotype was seen a few times. The V and J genes are TRBV24-1 and TRBJ2-3, with a weak D call TRBD1 (6 bases). Germline lookup yields CDR1 KGHDR and CDR2 SFDVKD. Between the trimmed V and J ends, which lost 4 bases and 2 bases, there was a span of 12 bases. The CDR3 is made up of 15 amino acids. The CDR3 DNA reads as TGTGCCACCAGTGACCCGACAGGAAACACAGATACGCAGTATTTT. Protein product: CATSDPTGNTDTQYF.

This clonotype was counted ten times or more. The CDR3 loop reads CAWSPGDGLAGYTF. The CDR3, as DNA: TGTGCCTGGAGTCCTGGTGATGGGCTGGCGGGCTACACCTTC. This sequence joins TRBV30 and TRBJ1-2; D is ambiguous. The V end was cut by 2 bases, the J end by 8 bases, with 18 bases between. The CDR3 totals 14 residues. Germline CDR1 GTSNPN, CDR2 SVGIG (reference sequence). Full variable domain (remainder filled in from reference TRBV30 and TRBJ1-2): SQTIHQWPATLVQPVGSPLSLECTVEGTSNPNLYWYRQAAGRGLQLLFYSVGIGQISSEVPQNLSASRPQDRQFILSSKKLLLSDSGFYLCAWSPGDGLAGYTFGSGTRLTVV.

Of note for this clonotype: One end of the junction is discordant with germline, which a read error may explain. This sequence joins TRBV11-3 and TRBJ2-2; D call uncertain. CDR3 length: 12 residues. The V gene's germline CDR1 is SGHNT and CDR2 YENEEA. CDR3 nucleotides: TGTGCCATCAGCCCTTATGGCAGGGAGCTGTTTTTT. This sequence encodes CAISPYGRELFF.

With respect to this clonotype: One junction end disagrees with the germline gene, perhaps due to a read error. The V gene is TRBV6-6, the J gene TRBJ1-2; tentative D call: TRBD1 (5 bases). The CDR3 is 15 residues long. Germline V CDR1 and CDR2: MNHNY, SVGAGI (reference sequence). CDR3 nucleotides: TGTGCTAGCAGTCCCGCCCGGGACTGGGGAAATGGCTACTCCTTC. Encoded protein: CASSPARDWGNGYSF.

The chain joins TRBV11-2 to TRBJ2-7; 15 nucleotides align to TRBD2. The length of the CDR3 is 17 residues. Germline CDR1 and CDR2: SGHAT and FQNNGV. V shed 2 bases, J shed 4 bases, and the junction held 6 bases outside the gene matches. The DNA of the CDR3 is TGTGCCAGCAGCTTATCCGTTGGACTAGCGGGAGGGTACGAGCAGTACTTC. Translation gives CASSLSVGLAGGYEQYF.